This TCR beta chain stems from a study of blood T cell repertoires in COVID-19. Study-level information: Both acute and convalescent COVID-19 samples were obtained from the United States, Italy and Spain.

The CDR3 length is 16 residues. V was pared by 5 bases and J by 4 bases, with 8 bases of the junction left unmatched. In germline, CDR1 is SGHNT, CDR2 YENEEA. Per the study methods: Amplification of reference gene primers provided the estimated nucleated cell counts. TCRdb keeps only in-frame clones here, not all; method: immunoSEQ multiplex PCR. That table furnishes V, J and clone size, whereas the DNA furnished D and trimming. The table records a few hundred thousand clones, about 90% of them present only once. The TCR sequence derives from a man in his forties or fifties with acute or convalescent COVID-19. Sequenced: peripheral blood. The rearrangement joins TRBV11-3 to TRBJ2-2, with 9 nucleotides matching TRBD1. Here the CDR3 reads CASSPPGTGLTGELFF. In nucleotides, the CDR3 is TGTGCCAGCAGCCCGCCCGGGACAGGGCTCACCGGGGAGCTGTTTTTT.